What follows is one T cell receptor (beta chain) and its context. Assay used: immunoSEQ multiplex PCR; TCRdb lists only in-frame clones, some missing. The sample has about 130,000 clones; over 90% are singletons. The CDR3 covers 13 residues. Germline assignment: CDR1 SQVTM and CDR2 ANQGSEA. V lost 7 bases to trimming and J lost 6 bases; unmatched junction nucleotides: 8. These data belong to a study of control samples from healthy donors and cancer patients. The rearrangement links TRBV29-1 to TRBJ1-2; 10 nucleotides agree with TRBD1. The sequenced sample was PBMCs. The receptor's source is a man aged 55-75 years with colorectal cancer. Here the CDR3 DNA reads TGCAGCGGGGGCGGGGACAGGGGAGATGGCTACACCTTC. Translated, it gives CSGGGDRGDGYTF.